Shown below are 20 T cell receptor beta chains from a single sample sequenced in a study of technical replicates of blood from several donors. Data came from immunoSEQ multiplex PCR; TCRdb stores just in-frame clones and leaves some out. The sample carries tens of thousands of clones, 85% to 95% recorded once. Sequencing was done on a sample of T cells isolated from PBMCs. The receptors originated from a human donor in good health.

The rearrangement links TRBV5-1 to TRBJ1-4, with TRBD1 identical over 9 bases. CDR1 SGHRS and CDR2 YFSETQ come from the germline V gene. V lost 5 bases to trimming and J lost 7 bases; unmatched junction nucleotides: 9. This CDR3 is built from 15 residues. The CDR3 DNA reads TGCGCCAGCAGACCTCGGACAGGGGAGGGTGAAAAACTGTTTTTT. Amino acid sequence: CASRPRTGEGEKLFF.

The chain joins TRBV20-1 to TRBJ1-2; D is undetermined. The V end lost 5 bases, the J end lost 8 bases, and 12 bases lay between the germline ends. CDR3 size: 11 residues. Germline CDR1 reads DFQATT; CDR2 reads SNEGSKA (reference sequence). The CDR3 here is CSAPHGEGYTF. In DNA, the CDR3 is TGCAGTGCTCCCCACGGGGAAGGCTACACCTTC.

Here the CDR3 reads CASSLVAGGPLNNEQFF. The CDR3 region has the DNA TGTGCCAGCAGTCTAGTGGCGGGAGGCCCCTTGAACAATGAGCAGTTCTTC. The V and J genes are TRBV27 and TRBJ2-1, with TRBD2 matching over 8 bases. Germline V lookup: CDR1 MNHEY, CDR2 SMNVEV (reference sequence). The CDR3 length is 17 residues. J gave up 5 bases and V 5 bases, and 14 bases lay outside the gene matches.

V is TRBV6-1 and J is TRBJ1-1, with 8 nucleotides matching TRBD1. The CDR3 has 15 residues. Germline V CDR1 and CDR2: MNHNS, SASEGT. Losses at the gene ends were 6 bases for V and 0 bases for J; bases not matched to a gene: 6. The CDR3 DNA is TGTGCCAGCAGCGGGAGGACAGGGCTGAACACTGAAGCTTTCTTT. Translated: CASSGRTGLNTEAFF.

This clone appeared once. This chain links TRBV5-1 with TRBJ2-7; D might be TRBD2 (5 bases). This CDR3 contains 13 residues. Germline CDR1 and CDR2: SGHRS and YFSETQ. V gave up 5 bases and J gave up 2 bases, with 11 bases separating them. The CDR3 here is CASSLTGAYEQYF. The CDR3 DNA is TGCGCCAGCAGTTTAACCGGGGCCTACGAGCAGTACTTC.

This chain connects TRBV5-1 to TRBJ2-5; TRBD2 matches 9 bases. J lost 5 bases, V lost 6 bases, and 11 bases had no gene match. Germline assignment: CDR1 SGHRS and CDR2 YFSETQ. The CDR3 has 15 residues. The CDR3 region has the DNA TGCGCCAGCACCTATCTAGCGGGACTCGAGGAGACCCAGTACTTC. As protein: CASTYLAGLEETQYF.

J is TRBJ2-1 and V is TRBV5-1; TRBD2 aligns across 12 bases. The CDR3 consists of 16 residues. Germline CDR1 is SGHRS and CDR2 is YFSETQ. The V and J ends lost 1 base and 7 bases, in that order; junction bases with no gene match: 6. CDR3 bases: TGCGCCAGCAGCTTGTTGTCTAGCGGGGGGGTTAATGAGCAGTTCTTC. Encoded protein: CASSLLSSGGVNEQFF.

CDR3 residues: CASRRQGGHEKLFF. CDR3 nucleotide sequence: TGTGCCAGCAGACGACAGGGGGGCCATGAAAAACTGTTTTTT. The J gene is TRBJ1-4, the V gene TRBV11-2, with 9 positions matching TRBD1. Germline loops: CDR1 SGHAT, CDR2 FQNNGV. This CDR3 is built from 14 residues. V was clipped by 6 bases and J by 6 bases; unmatched bases: 5.

V is TRBV2 and J is TRBJ2-6; D unclear. CDR3 length equals 15 residues. V was cut by 2 bases and J by 0 bases, with 5 bases left in between. Germline lookup yields CDR1 SNHLY and CDR2 FYNNEI. The CDR3 sequence: CASSETASGANVLTF. The CDR3 bases are TGTGCCAGCAGTGAAACTGCCTCTGGGGCCAACGTCCTGACTTTC.

This chain uses TRBV9 with TRBJ2-5; a possible D gene is TRBD1 (6 bases). The CDR3 totals 13 residues. In germline, CDR1 is SGDLS, CDR2 YYNGEE. V lost 1 base and J 4 bases, leaving 8 bases between the germline ends. The CDR3 protein is CASSVRGGETQYF. CDR3 bases: TGTGCCAGCAGCGTAAGAGGGGGAGAGACCCAGTACTTC.

The rearrangement uses TRBV5-4 and TRBJ1-1; D is uncertain. This CDR3 contains 15 residues. Trimming shortened V by 4 bases and J by 1 base, and 14 bases separated the two germline ends. CDR1 is SGHNT and CDR2 is YYREEE in the germline V gene (reference sequence). This CDR3 is CASSRQEIRNTEAFF. The CDR3 DNA follows: TGTGCCAGCAGCCGCCAAGAGATAAGGAACACTGAAGCTTTCTTT.

The chain combines TRBV5-6 with TRBJ1-2, with D possibly being TRBD1 (6 bases). CDR1 SGHDT and CDR2 YYEEEE come from the germline V gene. This CDR3 has 16 residues. V was pared by 2 bases and J by 8 bases, with 22 bases between. In DNA, the CDR3 is TGTGCCAGCAGCTTCCCACGGGGGGGCGAAGGACGCGGCTACACCTTC. This gives the protein CASSFPRGGEGRGYTF.

The CDR3 DNA reads as TGTGCCAGCAGTCCCTTGGATCGGGGTGGCACAGATACGCAGTATTTT. Protein sequence: CASSPLDRGGTDTQYF. The chain recombines TRBV27 with TRBJ2-3, with a possible D match to TRBD2 (5 bases). The CDR3 is 16 residues long. V shed 5 bases and J shed 1 base, with 16 bases lying between them. CDR1 and CDR2 from the germline V gene are MNHEY and SMNVEV (reference sequence).

This chain joins TRBV2 and TRBJ1-4; a weak D match, TRBD1 (6 bases). Germline V gives CDR1 SNHLY, CDR2 FYNNEI. CDR3 length: 12 residues. The ends were cut back, 2 bases at V and 12 bases at J, with 10 bases in the middle. CDR3 nucleotide sequence: TGTGCCAGCAGTGAAAGGGGGTTGGAACTGTTTTTT. It translates to CASSERGLELFF.

CDR3 in DNA: TGTGCCAGCAGCTTATTTCCAGGCAATGAGCAGTTCTTC. Translation: CASSLFPGNEQFF. The chain links TRBV7-7 to TRBJ2-1; unclear D gene. This CDR3 comprises 13 residues. Per the germline V gene, CDR1 is SSHAT and CDR2 is FNYEAQ (reference sequence). Trimming took off 2 bases at V and 6 bases at J, with 8 bases between the two ends. Looking up the rest from reference TRBV7-7 and TRBJ2-1 gives the full variable domain: GAGVSQSPRYKVTKRGQDVTLRCDPISSHATLYWYQQALGQGPEFLTYFNYEAQPDKSGLPSDRFSAERPEGSISTLTIQRTEQRDSAMYRCASSLFPGNEQFFGPGTRLTVL.

V and J are TRBV11-2 and TRBJ2-5; possibly TRBD2 for D (5 bases). Germline V CDR1 and CDR2: SGHAT, FQNNGV. The CDR3 contains 14 residues. Trimming removed 1 base at V and 2 bases at J, with 8 bases between. CDR3 loop: CASSLGLAQETQYF. For the CDR3, the DNA is TGTGCCAGCAGCTTAGGTCTAGCTCAAGAGACCCAGTACTTC.

The chain has TRBV18 and TRBJ2-3; TRBD2 matches at 11 bases. Germline CDR1 KGHSH, CDR2 LQKENI. The CDR3 runs to 17 residues. V trimming: 0 bases; J trimming: 3 bases; junction bases outside the gene matches: 5. CDR3 nucleotides: TGTGCCAGCTCACCACCGGAGACTAGCGGGGCTACAGATACGCAGTATTTT. It yields the protein CASSPPETSGATDTQYF.

The rearrangement joins TRBV7-6 to TRBJ2-7, with a tentative D call TRBD2 (6 bases). CDR1 is SGHVS, CDR2 FNYEAQ, per germline. V shed 5 bases and J shed 2 bases, with 19 bases lying between them. There are 16 residues in the CDR3. CDR3 protein: CASSPSIGAGPYEQYF. CDR3 nucleotide sequence: TGTGCCAGCAGCCCCTCGATCGGCGCGGGACCCTACGAGCAGTACTTC. The whole variable domain, remainder taken from reference TRBV7-6 and TRBJ2-7, is GAGVSQSPRYKVTKRGQDVALRCDPISGHVSLYWYRQALGQGPEFLTYFNYEAQQDKSGLPNDRFSAERPEGSISTLTIQRTEQRDSAMYRCASSPSIGAGPYEQYFGPGTRLTVT.

This chain links TRBV5-1 with TRBJ2-7; the match to TRBD1 covers 8 bases. This CDR3 contains 14 residues. The V segment lost 5 bases and the J segment 2 bases; nucleotides outside the gene matches: 6. Germline CDR1 reads SGHRS; CDR2 reads YFSETQ. The CDR3 nucleotides read TGCGCCAGCAGAACAGGGGGTATCGCCTACGAGCAGTACTTC. It encodes CASRTGGIAYEQYF. The full variable domain, completed using reference TRBV5-1 and TRBJ2-7, is KAGVTQTPRYLIKTRGQQVTLSCSPISGHRSVSWYQQTPGQGLQFLFEYFSETQRNKGNFPGRFSGRQFSNSRSEMNVSTLELGDSALYLCASRTGGIAYEQYFGPGTRLTVT.

This clone has a single count. The chain has TRBV7-6 and TRBJ1-1; 7 positions agree with TRBD1. This CDR3 spans 14 amino acids. Germline-derived CDR1 and CDR2 are SGHVS and FNYEAQ. With 3 bases clipped from V and 0 bases from J, the junction kept 1 base outside the gene matches. The CDR3 DNA sequence: TGTGCCAGCAGCTTGGGACAGATGAACACTGAAGCTTTCTTT. It yields the protein CASSLGQMNTEAFF. Full variable domain (outside the CDR3, taken from reference TRBV7-6 and TRBJ1-1): GAGVSQSPRYKVTKRGQDVALRCDPISGHVSLYWYRQALGQGPEFLTYFNYEAQQDKSGLPNDRFSAERPEGSISTLTIQRTEQRDSAMYRCASSLGQMNTEAFFGQGTRLTVV.